Each of the 22 T cell receptor beta chains below was sequenced from the same sample in a study of blood T cell repertoires in COVID-19. Libraries were prepared by immunoSEQ multiplex PCR; TCRdb keeps only in-frame clonotypes and omits some of them. The sample holds roughly 250,000 clones, about 88% seen once. The sequencing sample was made of peripheral blood. Source of these receptors: a woman aged 40 to 50 who had recovered from COVID-19.

This chain links TRBV6-5 with TRBJ2-5; 8 nucleotides agree with TRBD1. V lost 1 base to trimming and J lost 3 bases; unmatched junction nucleotides: 1. Germline CDR1 MNHEY, CDR2 SVGAGI. The CDR3 is 14 residues long. The CDR3 spells CASSYWDRKETQYF. The CDR3 DNA is TGTGCCAGCAGTTACTGGGACAGGAAAGAGACCCAGTACTTC.

V usage is TRBV7-2 and J usage is TRBJ2-5, with D hard to call. In germline, CDR1 is SGHTA, CDR2 FQGNSA. V gave up 0 bases and J gave up 7 bases, with 15 bases separating them. The CDR3 spans 15 residues. This chain's CDR3 is CASSLASAGLGTQYF. In DNA, the CDR3 is TGTGCCAGCAGCTTAGCCAGCGCCGGTCTGGGGACCCAGTACTTC.

The chain combines TRBV14 with TRBJ1-4, with D unresolved. Trimming pared 4 bases from V and 1 base from J, leaving 7 bases between. The CDR3 is 14 amino acids. The germline CDR1 and CDR2 sequences are SGHDN and FVKESK. CDR3 nucleotides: TGTGCCAGCAGCCCCGCGATAACTAATGAAAAACTGTTTTTT. It is translated as CASSPAITNEKLFF. The variable domain in full, completed from reference TRBV14 and TRBJ1-4, reads EAGVTQFPSHSVIEKGQTVTLRCDPISGHDNLYWYRRVMGKEIKFLLHFVKESKQDESGMPNNRFLAERTGGTYSTLKVQPAELEDSGVYFCASSPAITNEKLFFGSGTQLSVL.

This chain uses TRBV28 with TRBJ1-5; 9 bases map to TRBD1. With V trimmed by 3 bases and J by 7 bases, 7 bases remained unmatched. The CDR3 length is 15 residues. Germline loops: CDR1 MDHEN, CDR2 SYDVKM. The CDR3 protein is CASSLTTGGGQPQHF. The DNA of the CDR3 is TGTGCCAGCAGTTTGACAACAGGGGGCGGACAGCCCCAGCATTTT.

This clone was detected many times. The chain couples TRBV7-9 to TRBJ2-3; TRBD1 matches at 9 bases. The V gene's germline CDR1 is SEHNR and CDR2 FQNEAQ (reference sequence). The CDR3 is 17 residues long. V was pared by 4 bases and J by 2 bases, with 10 bases of the junction left unmatched. The CDR3 protein is CASSSPLAQGATDTQYF. Written as DNA, the CDR3 is TGTGCCAGCAGCTCGCCGTTGGCACAGGGGGCCACAGATACGCAGTATTTT.

The chain links TRBV21-1 to TRBJ2-7; TRBD1, the D gene given by the table, was not confirmed from the DNA. TRBV21-1 is a pseudogene locus. The CDR3 covers 16 residues. The CDR3 DNA follows: TGTGCCAGCAGCAAAGGGGGGACAGGGGTAACCTACGAGCAGTACTTC. This encodes CASSKGGTGVTYEQYF.

The CDR3 here is CASSLGTGSEAFF. The CDR3 DNA reads as TGCGCCAGCAGCTTGGGGACAGGATCTGAAGCTTTCTTT. This chain connects TRBV5-1 to TRBJ1-1; TRBD1 agrees at 7 bases. Germline-derived CDR1 and CDR2 are SGHRS and YFSETQ. Losses at the gene ends were 0 bases for V and 6 bases for J; bases not matched to a gene: 2. This CDR3 has 13 amino acids.

V and J are TRBV7-2 and TRBJ1-6, with D possibly TRBD1 on 5 matching bases. This CDR3 region has 15 residues. Germline assignment: CDR1 SGHTA and CDR2 FQGNSA. V was trimmed by 1 base and J by 7 bases, leaving 11 bases between them. CDR3 in amino acids: CASSLVGHWNSPLHF. CDR3 DNA sequence: TGTGCCAGCAGCTTAGTTGGACACTGGAATTCACCCCTCCACTTT.

The chain carries TRBV7-6 and TRBJ2-7; 8 bases line up with TRBD2. Trimming at V came to 0 bases and at J to 7 bases, leaving 11 bases not matched to a gene. CDR1 and CDR2 (germline): SGHVS, FNYEAQ. This CDR3 spans 16 amino acids. The CDR3 DNA reads TGTGCCAGCAGCTTAGCTTCCCCGGGGGGGGAGGTGGAGCAGTACTTC. Translation: CASSLASPGGEVEQYF.

The V and J genes are TRBV11-3 and TRBJ2-1; 12 nucleotides match TRBD2. The CDR3 is 17 amino acids. V lost 5 bases to trimming and J lost 4 bases; unmatched junction nucleotides: 9. Germline V lookup: CDR1 SGHNT, CDR2 YENEEA. The CDR3 here is CASSHSGLAGPYNEQFF. The DNA for the CDR3 is TGTGCCAGCAGCCATTCGGGACTAGCGGGCCCTTACAATGAGCAGTTCTTC.

The sample holds a few counts of this clone. The rearrangement joins TRBV18 to TRBJ2-7; 10 positions agree with TRBD2. Germline values: CDR1 KGHSH, CDR2 LQKENI. The CDR3 loop spans 15 amino acids. V was pared by 5 bases and J by 0 bases, with 4 bases of the junction left unmatched. The CDR3 region has the DNA TGTGCCAGCTCAACTACTAGCGGGGACTCCTACGAGCAGTACTTC. Translation gives CASSTTSGDSYEQYF.

The rearrangement joins TRBV7-6 to TRBJ2-1, with D uncertain. Looked up from germline, CDR1 is SGHVS and CDR2 is FNYEAQ. The CDR3 is 14 amino acids. V shed 4 bases and J shed 0 bases, with 7 bases lying between them. For the CDR3, the DNA is TGTGCCAGCAGCTCAGCCCTCTCCTACAATGAGCAGTTCTTC. It yields the protein CASSSALSYNEQFF.

The gene calls are TRBV19 and TRBJ1-1; D gene ambiguous. V was shortened by 3 bases and J by 6 bases, with 11 bases between the two germline ends. The CDR3 has 13 residues. The germline V gene encodes CDR1 LNHDA and CDR2 SQIVND (reference sequence). The CDR3, as DNA: TGTGCCAGTAGTATGGACGGGGTCGCTGAAGCTTTCTTT. Residues: CASSMDGVAEAFF.

The chain has TRBV11-2 and TRBJ2-7; 8 bases line up with TRBD1. V was clipped by 8 bases and J by 10 bases; unmatched bases: 22. Germline V gene lookup returns CDR1 SGHAT and CDR2 FQNNGV. This CDR3 comprises 16 residues. The CDR3 loop reads CASGMGTGVFPTRQYF. Here the CDR3 DNA reads TGTGCCAGCGGGATGGGGACAGGCGTTTTTCCTACGAGACAGTACTTC. Complete variable domain (other parts from reference TRBV11-2 and TRBJ2-7): EAGVAQSPRYKIIEKRQSVAFWCNPISGHATLYWYQQILGQGPKLLIQFQNNGVVDDSQLPKDRFSAERLKGVDSTLKIQPAKLEDSAVYLCASGMGTGVFPTRQYFGPGTRLTVT.

The rearrangement joins TRBV4-3 to TRBJ2-1; 9 nucleotides line up with TRBD2. Germline V gene sequence: CDR1 LGHNA, CDR2 YSLEER. The CDR3 consists of 16 residues. V lost 1 base, J lost 7 bases, and 8 bases stayed unmatched. The CDR3 reads CASSQAPREGGNEQFF. The CDR3 DNA sequence: TGCGCCAGCAGCCAAGCTCCGCGGGAGGGTGGTAATGAGCAGTTCTTC.

The chain links TRBV19 to TRBJ1-5; the D gene is possibly TRBD1 (6 bases). The CDR3 sequence is 15 residues long. Germline V gives CDR1 LNHDA, CDR2 SQIVND (reference sequence). V was shortened by 10 bases and J by 1 base, with 17 bases between the two germline ends. The CDR3 sequence: CATEGGGNSNQPQHF. CDR3 sequence (DNA): TGTGCCACCGAGGGGGGAGGGAACAGCAATCAGCCCCAGCATTTT. Variable domain in full (rest from reference TRBV19 and TRBJ1-5): DGGITQSPKYLFRKEGQNVTLSCEQNLNHDAMYWYRQDPGQGLRLIYYSQIVNDFQKGDIAEGYSVSREKKESFPLTVTSAQKNPTAFYLCATEGGGNSNQPQHFGDGTRLSIL.

The chain is built from TRBV19 and TRBJ1-6; D is undetermined. This CDR3 contains 12 residues. The germline gives CDR1 LNHDA, CDR2 SQIVND (reference sequence). Trimming left V 7 bases short and J 12 bases short, with 13 bases between. CDR3 amino acids: CASNQPGGPLHF. The CDR3 DNA reads TGTGCCAGTAATCAACCGGGAGGACCCCTCCACTTT. The full variable domain, completed using reference TRBV19 and TRBJ1-6, is DGGITQSPKYLFRKEGQNVTLSCEQNLNHDAMYWYRQDPGQGLRLIYYSQIVNDFQKGDIAEGYSVSREKKESFPLTVTSAQKNPTAFYLCASNQPGGPLHFGNGTRLTVT.

J is TRBJ1-2 and V is TRBV15; tentatively, D is TRBD1 (5 bases). The CDR3 covers 13 residues. V lost 3 bases, J lost 7 bases, and 12 bases lay in between. The germline V gene has CDR1 LNHNV and CDR2 YYDKDF (reference sequence). CDR3 sequence reads: CATSSPGLPGYTF. DNA for the CDR3: TGTGCCACCAGCAGTCCAGGGTTGCCTGGCTACACCTTC. Full variable domain (outside the CDR3, taken from reference TRBV15 and TRBJ1-2): DAMVIQNPRYQVTQFGKPVTLSCSQTLNHNVMYWYQQKSSQAPKLLFHYYDKDFNNEADTPDNFQSRRPNTSFCFLDIRSPGLGDTAMYLCATSSPGLPGYTFGSGTRLTVV.

This clone was recorded once. This chain joins TRBV19 and TRBJ1-2; perhaps TRBD1 as D (5 bases). The CDR3 runs to 15 residues. From germline, CDR1 is LNHDA and CDR2 SQIVND (reference sequence). Trimming stripped 3 bases from V and 4 bases from J, with 15 bases between. DNA of the CDR3: TGTGCCAGTAGTATTAGCGGGACGCCTCTCTATGGCTACACCTTC. Amino acids: CASSISGTPLYGYTF.

This chain uses TRBV5-4 with TRBJ1-2, with D possibly TRBD1 on 5 matching bases. This CDR3 is built from 14 residues. Trimming left V 0 bases short and J 2 bases short, with 8 bases between. Germline CDR1 reads SGHNT; CDR2 reads YYREEE (reference sequence). CDR3 DNA: TGTGCCAGCAGCTTGGGACAGCAGAACTATGGCTACACCTTC. This codes for CASSLGQQNYGYTF.

This clone was detected only a few times. CDR3 loop: CASSTPRGGVHEQYF. CDR3 coding DNA: TGTGCCAGCAGTACCCCGAGAGGGGGCGTTCACGAGCAGTACTTC. The chain has TRBV6-2 or TRBV6-3 and TRBJ2-7; TRBD1 agrees at 7 bases. V dropped 5 bases and J dropped 5; count of bases not matched to a gene: 12. The CDR3 totals 15 residues. Germline V gene data show CDR1 as MNHEY and CDR2 as SVGEGT.

The rearrangement links TRBV7-3 to TRBJ1-6; 9 nucleotides match TRBD1. V dropped 3 bases and J dropped 10; count of bases not matched to a gene: 7. This CDR3 has 15 residues. CDR1 and CDR2 from the germline V gene are SGHTA and FQGTGA. The DNA of the CDR3 is TGTGCCAGCAGCTTGGGACAGGGATTGGGGTCACCCCTCCACTTT. Translated, it gives CASSLGQGLGSPLHF.